These 13 T cell receptor beta chains share one sample of origin, sequenced in a study of T cell changes during pregnancy in multiple sclerosis. Measured with immunoSEQ multiplex PCR; TCRdb has only the in-frame clones, and not every one. The data contain some 70,000 clones, 85% to 95% of them singletons. This specimen was CD8+ T cells from peripheral blood mononuclear cells, taken in the third trimester of pregnancy. These receptors all stem from a female donor in good health, enrolled as a control in a pregnancy study.

The chain uses TRBV30 and TRBJ1-1, with 7 bases fitting TRBD1. The CDR3 consists of 13 residues. The germline V gene encodes CDR1 GTSNPN and CDR2 SVGIG (reference sequence). Unmatched junction bases numbered 5, after V lost 0 bases and J lost 7 bases. CDR3 DNA sequence: TGTGCCTGGAGTGTAGGGGGCGCGGGTGAAGCTTTCTTT. Translating it yields CAWSVGGAGEAFF.

This clone was recorded a few times. The V call is TRBV7-9, the J call TRBJ2-1; 8 bases are a match to TRBD1. CDR1 and CDR2 (germline): SEHNR, FQNEAQ (reference sequence). This CDR3 region has 14 residues. With V trimmed by 5 bases and J by 8 bases, 8 bases remained unmatched. The CDR3 nucleotides are TGTGCCAGCAGCCCTACCGTACAGGGGGATGAGCAGTTCTTC. Amino acids: CASSPTVQGDEQFF.

This chain uses TRBV7-9 with TRBJ1-1, with D tentatively TRBD1 (5 bases). Trimming removed 2 bases at V and 4 bases at J, with 14 bases between. Looked up from germline, CDR1 is SEHNR and CDR2 is FQNEAQ (reference sequence). This CDR3 region has 15 residues. The chain's CDR3 is CASSLNPQGGTEAFF. For the CDR3, the DNA is TGTGCCAGCAGCTTAAATCCGCAGGGAGGCACTGAAGCTTTCTTT. Full variable domain (outside the CDR3, taken from reference TRBV7-9 and TRBJ1-1): DTGVSQNPRHKITKRGQNVTFRCDPISEHNRLYWYRQTLGQGPEFLTYFQNEAQLEKSRLLSDRFSAERPKGSFSTLEIQRTEQGDSAMYLCASSLNPQGGTEAFFGQGTRLTVV.

The chain recombines TRBV21-1 with TRBJ1-1; TRBD1, the D gene given by the table, was not confirmed from the DNA. TRBV21-1 is an annotated pseudogene. The CDR3 is made up of 18 amino acids. DNA of the CDR3: TGTGCCAGCAGTCCCTGTGGGGACAGGGGTTGTGGGAGCACTGAAGCTTTCTTT. Translated: CASSPCGDRGCGSTEAFF.

The genes are TRBV5-5 and TRBJ2-7, with D unclear. The CDR3 consists of 13 residues. Germline lookup yields CDR1 SGHKS and CDR2 YYEKEE (reference sequence). V gave up 2 bases and J gave up 3 bases, with 9 bases separating them. The CDR3: CASSLELFYEQYF. CDR3 DNA: TGTGCCAGCAGCTTAGAACTTTTCTACGAGCAGTACTTC.

The rearrangement uses TRBV4-1 and TRBJ1-1; D gene uncertain. This CDR3 contains 16 residues. Germline V gene sequence: CDR1 MGHRA, CDR2 YSYEKL. V lost 0 bases and J 5 bases, leaving 16 bases between the germline ends. The CDR3 is CASSQDRYEGTTEAFF. DNA for the CDR3: TGCGCCAGCAGCCAAGATCGATACGAGGGAACGACTGAAGCTTTCTTT.

The chain uses TRBV4-3 and TRBJ1-4, with D perhaps TRBD1 (5 bases). Trimming cost V 2 bases and J 0 bases, with 13 bases left between them. CDR3 length: 17 amino acids. Germline CDR1 reads LGHNA; CDR2 reads YSLEER. This CDR3 reads CASSQSLRGATNEKLFF. CDR3 nucleotides: TGCGCCAGCAGCCAAAGCCTAAGGGGCGCAACTAATGAAAAACTGTTTTTT.

This chain joins TRBV23-1 and TRBJ1-2; no firm D call. TRBV23-1 is marked as an open reading frame, function uncertain. This CDR3 comprises 17 residues. Trimming stripped 2 bases from V and 4 bases from J, with 20 bases between. The chain's CDR3 is CASSQQARDAPSYGYTF. Here the CDR3 DNA reads TGCGCCAGCAGTCAACAGGCCAGAGACGCTCCCAGCTATGGCTACACCTTC.

J is TRBJ2-5 and V is TRBV4-1, with a tentative D call TRBD2 (6 bases). From germline, CDR1 is MGHRA and CDR2 YSYEKL. The CDR3 loop spans 16 amino acids. V was trimmed by 1 base and J by 5 bases, leaving 17 bases between them. The CDR3 region has the DNA TGCGCCAGCAGCCAAGTCCTCTATGGGGCGGGGGAGACCCAGTACTTC. This codes for CASSQVLYGAGETQYF.

V gene TRBV5-6 combines with J gene TRBJ1-4; D unclear. Germline assignment: CDR1 SGHDT and CDR2 YYEEEE. The CDR3 length is 16 residues. Deletions cut 4 bases from V and 10 bases from J, with 23 bases between. The CDR3 loop reads CASSRKEEMRLLKLFF. For the CDR3, the DNA is TGTGCCAGCAGCCGTAAGGAGGAAATGAGGTTATTAAAACTGTTTTTT.

The gene calls are TRBV7-9 and TRBJ2-1; 7 bases fit TRBD1. CDR1 and CDR2 from the germline V gene are SEHNR and FQNEAQ (reference sequence). V was clipped by 11 bases and J by 6 bases; unmatched bases: 10. The CDR3 is 13 amino acids. CDR3 nucleotides: TGTGCCTGCATGACAGGGACCACCAATGAGCAGTTCTTC. Its translation: CACMTGTTNEQFF.

The rearrangement links TRBV27 to TRBJ2-1, with 7 bases identical to TRBD1. After removal of 2 bases from V and 6 bases from J, the junction contained 7 bases not matched to a gene. There are 15 residues in the CDR3. Per the germline V gene, CDR1 is MNHEY and CDR2 is SMNVEV (reference sequence). CDR3 sequence reads: CASSLPGQSLNEQFF. The CDR3 DNA is TGTGCCAGCAGTTTACCGGGACAGTCACTCAATGAGCAGTTCTTC.

The chain links TRBV13 to TRBJ2-1; D gene ambiguous. Per germline, CDR1 PRHDT and CDR2 FYEKMQ (reference sequence). V gave up 5 bases and J gave up 8 bases, with 13 bases separating them. The CDR3 runs 13 residues. CDR3 region: CASSLRSMDEQFF. The CDR3 DNA is TGTGCCAGCAGCCTACGCTCGATGGATGAGCAGTTCTTC.